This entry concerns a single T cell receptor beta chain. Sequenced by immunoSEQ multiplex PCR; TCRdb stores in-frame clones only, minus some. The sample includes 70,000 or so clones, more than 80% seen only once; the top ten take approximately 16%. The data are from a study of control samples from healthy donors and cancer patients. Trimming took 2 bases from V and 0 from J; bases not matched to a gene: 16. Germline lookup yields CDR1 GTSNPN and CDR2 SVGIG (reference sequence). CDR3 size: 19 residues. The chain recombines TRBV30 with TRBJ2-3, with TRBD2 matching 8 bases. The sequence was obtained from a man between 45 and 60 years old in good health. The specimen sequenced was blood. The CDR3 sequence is CAWSPSGGGRFTSTDTQYF. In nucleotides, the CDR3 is TGTGCCTGGAGTCCTTCCGGTGGCGGGAGGTTTACTAGCACAGATACGCAGTATTTT. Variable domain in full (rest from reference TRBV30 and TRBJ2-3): SQTIHQWPATLVQPVGSPLSLECTVEGTSNPNLYWYRQAAGRGLQLLFYSVGIGQISSEVPQNLSASRPQDRQFILSSKKLLLSDSGFYLCAWSPSGGGRFTSTDTQYFGPGTRLTVL.